These 8 T cell receptor beta chains came from one sample sequenced in a study of blood T cell repertoires in COVID-19 (dated by TCRdb to the early 2020s). Library creation used the immunoSEQ multiplex PCR assay. What TCRdb holds here is the immuneACCESS table cut down to in-frame rearrangements. Part of the clones is not present; checked against another copy, under half of the missing clones reflect an unresolved V gene, and the others are unexplained. The sample table shows about 36,000 clones, and under 90% are seen once. Approximately 1.6% of the sample belongs to the ten largest clones. The source material was peripheral blood. These receptor sequences come from a man in his 60s with COVID-19, enrolled during active disease.

This chain connects TRBV12-3 or TRBV12-4 to TRBJ2-1; D uncertain. The V end lost 3 bases, the J end lost 5 bases, and 8 bases lay between the germline ends. CDR3 length equals 13 residues. The CDR3 loop is CASSFRRDNEQFF. The CDR3 DNA follows: TGTGCCAGCAGTTTTCGCCGGGACAATGAGCAGTTCTTC.

CDR3 in amino acids: CASSLFSGANVLTF. CDR3 in DNA: TGTGCCAGCTCACTCTTTTCTGGGGCCAACGTCCTGACTTTC. This chain connects TRBV18 to TRBJ2-6; D is uncertain. V lost 4 bases, J lost 1 base, and 5 bases lay in between. From germline, CDR1 is KGHSH and CDR2 LQKENI. This CDR3 region has 14 residues.

CDR3 sequence: CASSTGQGAQRLLHF. The CDR3 nucleotides are TGTGCCAGCAGCACGGGACAGGGGGCCCAAAGGCTCCTCCACTTT. The chain has TRBV9 and TRBJ1-6; TRBD1 aligns across 12 bases. The V and J ends lost 4 bases and 15 bases, in that order; junction bases with no gene match: 11. Germline CDR1 reads SGDLS; CDR2 reads YYNGEE. The CDR3 spans 15 residues.

This clone was counted between two and nine times. This chain links TRBV3-1 (or the pseudogene TRBV3-2) with TRBJ1-3, with a tentative D call TRBD1 (6 bases). V lost 4 bases and J lost 0, with 16 bases in between. Germline lookup yields CDR1 LGHDT and CDR2 YNNKEL (reference sequence). The CDR3 runs 17 residues. The CDR3 protein is CASSLGQLLYSGNTIYF. In DNA, the CDR3 is TGTGCCAGCAGCCTCGGACAGCTTCTTTACTCTGGAAACACCATATATTTT.

V usage is TRBV28 and J usage is TRBJ1-2; TRBD1 matches 8 bases. The germline V gene has CDR1 MDHEN and CDR2 SYDVKM. The CDR3 loop spans 14 amino acids. Germline trimming cut 2 bases from V and 7 bases from J; bases unmatched to any gene: 6. The CDR3 reads CASSLTGGFSGYTF. CDR3 DNA sequence: TGTGCCAGCAGTTTAACAGGGGGGTTTTCTGGCTACACCTTC.

The CDR3 is CASSIRTGNTGELFF. The CDR3, as DNA: TGTGCCAGTAGTATCCGGACAGGGAACACCGGGGAGCTGTTTTTT. The V gene is TRBV19, the J gene TRBJ2-2, with TRBD1 matching over 7 bases. After removal of 3 bases from V and 1 base from J, the junction contained 2 bases not matched to a gene. CDR1 and CDR2 (germline): LNHDA, SQIVND (reference sequence). This CDR3 region has 15 residues.

This sequence joins TRBV6-5 and TRBJ1-2; D unresolved. V shed 2 bases and J shed 8 bases, with 15 bases lying between them. Germline loops: CDR1 MNHEY, CDR2 SVGAGI. The CDR3 covers 14 residues. The CDR3 coding sequence is TGTGCCAGCAGTTACGATCCAGTAGCAGTGGGCTACACCTTC. Translating it yields CASSYDPVAVGYTF.

The V gene is TRBV3-1 (or the pseudogene TRBV3-2), the J gene TRBJ2-2, with no clear D. CDR1 LGHDT and CDR2 YNNKEL come from the germline V gene (reference sequence). The CDR3 contains 13 residues. Trimming removed 4 bases from V and 2 bases from J, with 5 bases in between. CDR3 coding DNA: TGTGCCAGCAGCCGCGGAAACACCGGGGAGCTGTTTTTT. It encodes CASSRGNTGELFF.